Listed here are 15 T cell receptor beta chains from one sample, sequenced in a study of blood T cell repertoires in COVID-19. TCRdb's copy holds only in-frame clones and misses some; the assay was immunoSEQ multiplex PCR. The table shows about 330,000 clones, with more than 90% occurring only once. The sample comprised PBMCs or T cells enriched from blood (not recorded which). These receptors were taken from a woman in her twenties or thirties who had recovered from COVID-19.

The chain employs TRBV28 and TRBJ1-1, with D possibly TRBD1 on 5 matching bases. Trimming left V 7 bases short and J 2 bases short, with 14 bases between. The germline V gene has CDR1 MDHEN and CDR2 SYDVKM. The CDR3 consists of 14 residues. Here the CDR3 DNA reads TGTGCCAGCACCTTGGCGGGGGGTAACACTGAAGCTTTCTTT. Its protein product is CASTLAGGNTEAFF.

CDR3 residues: CASSLLGSNEQFF. In DNA form, the CDR3 reads TGTGCCAGCTCCCTTTTGGGGAGCAATGAGCAGTTCTTC. V is TRBV12-3 or TRBV12-4 and J is TRBJ2-1; possibly TRBD2 for D (5 bases). This CDR3 is built from 13 residues. Trimming left V 8 bases short and J 6 bases short, with 14 bases between.

The J gene is TRBJ1-2, the V gene TRBV4-1; D is undetermined. Germline V gene lookup returns CDR1 MGHRA and CDR2 YSYEKL. The CDR3 sequence is 14 residues long. The V and J ends lost 0 bases and 4 bases respectively, with 9 bases between them. The CDR3 protein is CASSQDTESYGYTF. The CDR3 coding sequence is TGCGCCAGCAGCCAAGATACCGAGTCCTATGGCTACACCTTC.

V usage is TRBV5-6 and J usage is TRBJ1-5; 8 nucleotides line up with TRBD1. Germline CDR1 SGHDT, CDR2 YYEEEE. This CDR3 has 15 amino acids. V lost 1 base, J lost 7 bases, and 7 bases stayed unmatched. The chain's CDR3 is CASSLFGQGYQPQHF. The CDR3 DNA is TGTGCCAGCAGCTTGTTTGGACAGGGATACCAGCCCCAGCATTTT.

The rearrangement links TRBV5-1 to TRBJ1-1, with 9 bases lining up with TRBD1. Germline V lookup: CDR1 SGHRS, CDR2 YFSETQ. The CDR3 is 15 residues long. V shed 4 bases and J 3 bases; nucleotides not matched to a gene: 7. The CDR3 is CASSGGTGRDTEAFF. The CDR3 bases are TGCGCCAGCAGCGGGGGGACAGGGAGGGACACTGAAGCTTTCTTT.

The chain employs TRBV4-1 and TRBJ2-1; 7 nucleotides align to TRBD2. Per germline, CDR1 MGHRA and CDR2 YSYEKL. CDR3 length: 15 residues. Trimming cost V 1 base and J 8 bases; bases outside gene matches: 8. The CDR3, as DNA: TGCGCCAGCAGCCAAGTAAGAGCGGGAAATGATGAGCAGTTCTTC. Translating it yields CASSQVRAGNDEQFF.

The chain combines TRBV5-1 with TRBJ1-4, with 8 positions matching TRBD1. The CDR3 is made up of 15 amino acids. Germline V gene sequence: CDR1 SGHRS, CDR2 YFSETQ. Trimming cost V 2 bases and J 5 bases; bases outside gene matches: 5. CDR3 residues: CASSFTGGDNEKLFF. The CDR3 DNA sequence: TGCGCCAGCAGCTTCACAGGGGGGGACAATGAAAAACTGTTTTTT.

The J gene is TRBJ2-7, the V gene TRBV4-1, with D maybe TRBD2 (6 bases). V was cut by 0 bases and J by 3 bases, with 12 bases left in between. The CDR3 is 15 residues long. The germline CDR1 and CDR2 sequences are MGHRA and YSYEKL. The CDR3: CASSQEGSGGYEQYF. Written as DNA, the CDR3 is TGCGCCAGCAGCCAAGAGGGGTCCGGGGGCTACGAGCAGTACTTC.

This chain links TRBV10-3 with TRBJ1-5; 8 nucleotides match TRBD1. The V and J ends lost 8 bases and 5 bases, in that order; junction bases with no gene match: 5. The CDR3 has 13 residues. The germline gives CDR1 ENHRY, CDR2 SYGVKD. The CDR3: CAIAGQGDQPQHF. CDR3 DNA sequence: TGTGCCATCGCCGGACAGGGCGATCAGCCCCAGCATTTT.

Details on this clone: A read error may account for a junction end that differs from germline. The V and J genes are TRBV7-7 and TRBJ2-7, with a possible D match to TRBD1 (5 bases). CDR3 length: 13 amino acids. The V gene's germline CDR1 is SSHAT and CDR2 FNYEAQ (reference sequence). This CDR3 reads CASSLTTVYEQYF. Written as DNA, the CDR3 is TGTGCTAGCAGCTTAACGACAGTCTACGAGCAGTACTTC.

CDR3 loop: CASSQDSLFAGGKEKLFF. DNA for the CDR3: TGTGCCAGCAGCCAAGATTCCTTGTTTGCAGGGGGGAAGGAAAAACTGTTTTTT. V and J are TRBV4-2 and TRBJ1-4, with TRBD1 matching 7 bases. CDR1 and CDR2 (germline): LGHNA, YNFKEQ. The J segment lost 8 bases and the V segment lost 0 bases, leaving 15 bases of the junction unmatched. This CDR3 is built from 18 residues.

The rearrangement links TRBV11-2 to TRBJ2-3; 7 nucleotides agree with TRBD2. Germline-derived CDR1 and CDR2 are SGHAT and FQNNGV. The CDR3 is made up of 16 amino acids. The ends lost 1 base at V and 0 bases at J; junction bases unmatched: 4. For the CDR3, the DNA is TGTGCCAGCAGCTTAGTTGGGGGGGATAGCACAGATACGCAGTATTTT. Translation: CASSLVGGDSTDTQYF.

The chain is built from TRBV19 and TRBJ2-7; D ambiguous. The CDR3 consists of 13 residues. The germline V and J ends were trimmed by 5 bases and 0 bases, with 8 bases remaining between them. Germline V gives CDR1 LNHDA, CDR2 SQIVND (reference sequence). The CDR3 reads CASSLPSSYEQYF. The CDR3 region has the DNA TGTGCCAGTAGTCTCCCGAGCTCCTACGAGCAGTACTTC.

This sequence joins TRBV9 and TRBJ1-1; D remains ambiguous. From germline, CDR1 is SGDLS and CDR2 YYNGEE. The CDR3 loop spans 14 amino acids. V was pared by 0 bases and J by 2 bases, with 8 bases between. CDR3 loop: CASSVEVANTEAFF. The CDR3 DNA reads as TGTGCCAGCAGCGTAGAGGTAGCCAACACTGAAGCTTTCTTT.

The chain employs TRBV5-4 and TRBJ2-7, with unresolved D. Trimming left V 4 bases short and J 7 bases short, with 12 bases between. Germline V CDR1 and CDR2: SGHNT, YYREEE (reference sequence). There are 12 residues in the CDR3. CDR3 DNA: TGTGCCAGCAGCCTCGAGGAACGGGAGCAGTACTTC. As protein: CASSLEEREQYF.